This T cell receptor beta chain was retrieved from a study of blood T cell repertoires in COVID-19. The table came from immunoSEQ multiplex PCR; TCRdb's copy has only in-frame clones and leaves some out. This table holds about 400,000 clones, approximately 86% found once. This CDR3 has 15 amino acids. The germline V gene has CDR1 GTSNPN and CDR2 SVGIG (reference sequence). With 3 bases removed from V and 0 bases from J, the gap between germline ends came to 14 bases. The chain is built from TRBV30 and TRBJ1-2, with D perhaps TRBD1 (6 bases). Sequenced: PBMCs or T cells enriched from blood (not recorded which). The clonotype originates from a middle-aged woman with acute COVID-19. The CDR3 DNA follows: TGTGCCTGGAGCCGACGGACAGCTTCTAACTATGGCTACACCTTC. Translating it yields CAWSRRTASNYGYTF.